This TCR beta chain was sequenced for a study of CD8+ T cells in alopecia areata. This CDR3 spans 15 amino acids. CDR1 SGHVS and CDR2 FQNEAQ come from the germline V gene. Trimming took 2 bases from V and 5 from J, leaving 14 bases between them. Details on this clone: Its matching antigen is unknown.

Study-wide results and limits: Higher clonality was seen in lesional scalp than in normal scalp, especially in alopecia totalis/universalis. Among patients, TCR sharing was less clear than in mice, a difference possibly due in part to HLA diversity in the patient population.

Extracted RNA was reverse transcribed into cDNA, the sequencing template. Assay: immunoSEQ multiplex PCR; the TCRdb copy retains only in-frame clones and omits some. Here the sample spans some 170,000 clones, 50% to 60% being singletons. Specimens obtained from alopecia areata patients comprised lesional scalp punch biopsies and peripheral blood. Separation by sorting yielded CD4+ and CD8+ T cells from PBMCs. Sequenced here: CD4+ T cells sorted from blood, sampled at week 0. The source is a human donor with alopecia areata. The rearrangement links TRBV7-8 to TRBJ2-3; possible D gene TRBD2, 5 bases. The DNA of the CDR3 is TGTGCCAGCAGCTTAACCCCAGCGGAGTTAGATACGCAGTATTTT. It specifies CASSLTPAELDTQYF.